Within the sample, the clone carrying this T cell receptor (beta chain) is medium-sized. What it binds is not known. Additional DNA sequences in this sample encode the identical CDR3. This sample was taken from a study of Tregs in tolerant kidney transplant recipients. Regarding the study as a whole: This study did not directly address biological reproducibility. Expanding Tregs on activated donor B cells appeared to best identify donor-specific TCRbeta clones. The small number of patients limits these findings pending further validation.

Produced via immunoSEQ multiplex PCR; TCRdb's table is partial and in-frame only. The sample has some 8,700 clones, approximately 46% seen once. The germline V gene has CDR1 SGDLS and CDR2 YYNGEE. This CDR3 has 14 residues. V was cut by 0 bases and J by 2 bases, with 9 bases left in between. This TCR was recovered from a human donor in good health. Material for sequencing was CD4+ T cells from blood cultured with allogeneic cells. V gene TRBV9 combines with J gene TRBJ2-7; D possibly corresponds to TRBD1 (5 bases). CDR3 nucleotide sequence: TGTGCCAGCAGCGTAGACCTGGGGCCCTACGAGCAGTACTTC. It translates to CASSVDLGPYEQYF.